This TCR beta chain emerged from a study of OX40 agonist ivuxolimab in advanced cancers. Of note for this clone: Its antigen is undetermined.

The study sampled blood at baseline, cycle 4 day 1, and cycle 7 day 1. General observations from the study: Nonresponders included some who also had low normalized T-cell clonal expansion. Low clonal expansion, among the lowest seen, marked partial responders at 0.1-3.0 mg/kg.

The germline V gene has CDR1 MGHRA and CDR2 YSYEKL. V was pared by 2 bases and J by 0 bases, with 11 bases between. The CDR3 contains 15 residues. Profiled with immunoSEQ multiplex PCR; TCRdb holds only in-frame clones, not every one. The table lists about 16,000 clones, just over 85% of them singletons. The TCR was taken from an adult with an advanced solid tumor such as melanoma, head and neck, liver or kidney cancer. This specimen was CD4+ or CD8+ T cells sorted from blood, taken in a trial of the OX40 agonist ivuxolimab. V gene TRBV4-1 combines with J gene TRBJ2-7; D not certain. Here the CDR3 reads CASSQLVFYSYEQYF. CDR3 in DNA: TGCGCCAGCAGCCAATTGGTCTTTTACTCCTACGAGCAGTACTTC.